These T cell receptor beta chains were read from a single sample in a study of radiotherapy plus CTLA-4 blockade in lung cancer. Sequencing used immunoSEQ multiplex PCR; TCRdb keeps in-frame clones, though not all of them. The data contain roughly 59,000 clones, approximately 68% of them singletons. Specimen: peripheral blood, collected from a patient treated with radiotherapy plus ipilimumab. The receptors here all came from a human donor with non-small cell lung cancer whose response to radiotherapy plus ipilimumab could not be evaluated. CDR3s include the opening cysteine and the closing phenylalanine or tryptophan. The D gene is left open where the match is weak. Rows give clone size only sometimes, using once, few, many, or a class for an expanded clone.

TGTGCCACGCTCGAGGGAGCGGGGGGGTATAGGAGCACAGATACGCAGTATTTT,CATLEGAGGYRSTDTQYF,TRBJ2-3,TRBV2,TRBD2,-
TGTGCCATCAGTGAGTCTCGGACAGGGGCTAAGATTTCCCCCCTCCACTTT,CAISESRTGAKISPLHF,TRBJ1-6,TRBV10-3,TRBD1,-
TGTGCCAGCAGCCTGAGACAGGGTGGTGTGGAGACCCAGTACTTC,CASSLRQGGVETQYF,TRBJ2-5,TRBV7-3,TRBD1,-
TGTGCCAGCAGCAAAGGGGGTCAGCCCCAGCATTTT,CASSKGGQPQHF,TRBJ1-5,TRBV28,-,-
TGTGCCAGCAGTTACACCGCGCGCGCCGAGCAGTACTTC,CASSYTARAEQYF,TRBJ2-7,TRBV6-5,-,-
TGTGCCAGCAGTTCACCGCCAACGGGGGAGCAGTACTTC,CASSSPPTGEQYF,TRBJ2-7,TRBV27,-,-
TGTGCCAGCAGTCACAGGAGCTCTGGAAACACCATATATTTT,CASSHRSSGNTIYF,TRBJ1-3,TRBV6-1,-,-
TGCGCCAGCAGCTTGGCCGGGACTAGCACAGATACGCAGTATTTT,CASSLAGTSTDTQYF,TRBJ2-3,TRBV5-1,-,-
TGTGCCTGGGGGCGTTCCTCCTACAATGAGCAGTTCTTC,CAWGRSSYNEQFF,TRBJ2-1,TRBV30,-,-
TGTGCCAGCAGTGAAAGACTAGCGGGAGGTTTTGAGCAGTTCTTC,CASSERLAGGFEQFF,TRBJ2-1,TRBV2,TRBD2,once
TGTGCCAGCAGTGCAACTAGCGGGGGGCCCACAGATACGCAGTATTTT,CASSATSGGPTDTQYF,TRBJ2-3,TRBV6-4,TRBD2,medium-sized
TGCGCCAGCAGTGACGGACTAGACGAGCAGTACTTC,CASSDGLDEQYF,TRBJ2-7,TRBV10-1,TRBD2,-
TGTGCCAGCAGTTCCCTGACAGACTCCTACGAGCAGTACTTC,CASSSLTDSYEQYF,TRBJ2-7,TRBV13,-,-
TGTGCCAGCAGTACGACAGTGGGTAATGAAAAACTGTTTTTT,CASSTTVGNEKLFF,TRBJ1-4,TRBV27,-,-
TGTGCCAGCAGCTTCGACAGGGGGTACACCGGGGAGCTGTTTTTT,CASSFDRGYTGELFF,TRBJ2-2,TRBV11-1,TRBD1,-
TGTGCCAGTAAAGTCACTAGCGTCGATACGCAGTATTTT,CASKVTSVDTQYF,TRBJ2-3,TRBV19,TRBD2,-
TGTGCCAGCAGCGCGATGACTAGCGGACCCTACGAGCAGTACTTC,CASSAMTSGPYEQYF,TRBJ2-7,TRBV7-6,TRBD2,-
TGTGCCAGCAGTGCGGACGAGCAGTACTTC,CASSADEQYF,TRBJ2-7,TRBV6-1,-,once
TGTGCCAGTAGTACTCAGACATCATGGTTAGATCATGGCTACACCTTC,CASSTQTSWLDHGYTF,TRBJ1-2,TRBV19,-,-
TGTGCCAGCAGTTTAGAAAGAAATGCCGATGGCTACACCTTC,CASSLERNADGYTF,TRBJ1-2,TRBV6-1,-,-
TGCAGCGTTGATTCTAACAGGGGGGAGGATACGCAGTATTTT,CSVDSNRGEDTQYF,TRBJ2-3,TRBV29-1,TRBD1,-
TGTGCCATCAGTGACCATGGACAGTCCCAAGAGACCCAGTACTTC,CAISDHGQSQETQYF,TRBJ2-5,TRBV10-3,-,-
TGCGCCAGCAGTGTCGGACTAGCGGGGGGGATCGGAGAGACCCAGTACTTC,CASSVGLAGGIGETQYF,TRBJ2-5,TRBV10-2,TRBD2,-
TGTGCCAGCAGCTTAGTGGGTAGCGGGGACACCGGGGAGCTGTTTTTT,CASSLVGSGDTGELFF,TRBJ2-2,TRBV7-3,TRBD2,-
TGCGCCAGCAGCGCGCGCAGGGGGATATCCTACGAGCAGTACTTC,CASSARRGISYEQYF,TRBJ2-7,TRBV4-1,TRBD1,-
TGTGCCAGCAGCCCACAGGAGTGGACAGGTTACACTGAAGCTTTCTTT,CASSPQEWTGYTEAFF,TRBJ1-1,TRBV5-4,TRBD1,-
TGTGCCATCAGCCCAAGAACGGGGGGTAGTGAAAAACTGTTTTTT,CAISPRTGGSEKLFF,TRBJ1-4,TRBV10-3,-,many
TGTGCCAGCAGCCCAATGTGGGACAGGGTCGGGAATGAGCAGTTCTTC,CASSPMWDRVGNEQFF,TRBJ2-1,TRBV27,TRBD1,-
TGTGCCAGCAGCCCCGACAGGGACACTGAAGCTTTCTTT,CASSPDRDTEAFF,TRBJ1-1,TRBV7-3,TRBD1,-
TGTGCCAGCAGCGCCTTGGGACACAGCTCCTACAATGAGCAGTTCTTC,CASSALGHSSYNEQFF,TRBJ2-1,TRBV7-8,-,-
TGCGCCAGCAGCAGGACAGGGGGGGCCTCCTACGAGCAGTACTTC,CASSRTGGASYEQYF,TRBJ2-7,TRBV5-1,TRBD1,-
TGTGCCAGCTCACCCTTGGAGGGAGGCTCTGGGGCCAACGTCCTGACTTTC,CASSPLEGGSGANVLTF,TRBJ2-6,TRBV18,-,-
TGTGCCAACAGCTTCGAGGTCGCCTACAATGAGCAGTTCTTC,CANSFEVAYNEQFF,TRBJ2-1,TRBV7-2,-,-
TGTGCCTGGAGTGCAACGGGTGGCACTGAAGCTTTCTTT,CAWSATGGTEAFF,TRBJ1-1,TRBV30,-,once
TGTGCCAGCAGCCTGACCGGACAGGAACTGGGTGGTAGCTACACCTTC,CASSLTGQELGGSYTF,TRBJ1-2,TRBV7-2,TRBD1,-
TGTGCCATCAGTGATGGGGACAGGGACCAAGAGACCCAGTACTTC,CAISDGDRDQETQYF,TRBJ2-5,TRBV10-3,TRBD1,few
TGCGCCAGCAGGACTCAGTTAGCTGAGGGCACTGAAGCTTTCTTT,CASRTQLAEGTEAFF,TRBJ1-1,TRBV5-1,-,-
TGTGCCAGCAGCCAAGATAGGGGATATGGCTACACCTTC,CASSQDRGYGYTF,TRBJ1-2,TRBV9,-,few
TGTGCCAGCAGCTTGTCTCGGACTAGCGGGAGTCGAGAGCAGTACTTC,CASSLSRTSGSREQYF,TRBJ2-7,TRBV5-4,TRBD2,-
TGTGCCAGCAGCGTACCCTTAGCGGGGGGGCCAATCGGGGAGCTGTTTTTT,CASSVPLAGGPIGELFF,TRBJ2-2,TRBV9,TRBD2,-
TGTGCCTTGGGACAGGACGTCTATGGCTACACCTTC,CALGQDVYGYTF,TRBJ1-2,TRBV30,TRBD1,few
TGTGCCAGCAGCCGGGAGACTAGCGGGGGTTACAATGAGCAGTTCTTC,CASSRETSGGYNEQFF,TRBJ2-1,TRBV7-2,TRBD2,-
TGTGCCAGCAGCCCCATTTGGCGGGAGTCACGTTCACATGAGCAGTTCTTC,CASSPIWRESRSHEQFF,TRBJ2-1,TRBV11-3,TRBD2,-
TGTGCCAGCAGTTTGGACAGGGGTTACGAGCAGTACTTC,CASSLDRGYEQYF,TRBJ2-7,TRBV6-5,TRBD1,few
TGCAGCGGCGAACAGGAGAACACTGAAGCTTTCTTT,CSGEQENTEAFF,TRBJ1-1,TRBV29-1,-,-
TGTGCCTGGAGGGCGGGACAGGGAGCCACAGATACGCAGTATTTT,CAWRAGQGATDTQYF,TRBJ2-3,TRBV30,TRBD1,-
TGTGCCAGCAGTTTGAGGGCTGAGACCCAGTACTTC,CASSLRAETQYF,TRBJ2-5,TRBV28,-,once
TGTGCCAGCAGTTACTCGATCCAGGTGAACACTGAAGCTTTCTTT,CASSYSIQVNTEAFF,TRBJ1-1,TRBV6-6,-,-
TGTGCCAGCAGCGCCGGGGGGATGATCACTAATGAAAAACTGTTTTTT,CASSAGGMITNEKLFF,TRBJ1-4,TRBV9,-,-
TGTGCCAGCAGCTTCTTAGCGGGAGGCACTAGCCAAGAGACCCAGTACTTC,CASSFLAGGTSQETQYF,TRBJ2-5,TRBV9,TRBD2,once
TGTGCCAGCAGCTTAGTCTGGCAAGGCAATCAGCCCCAGCATTTT,CASSLVWQGNQPQHF,TRBJ1-5,TRBV7-2,-,-
TGCGCCAGCAGCCAATTGGAAGCGGGTGGCTACGAGCAGTACTTC,CASSQLEAGGYEQYF,TRBJ2-7,TRBV4-1,-,once
TGTGCCAGCAGCCAATTGCGGGATCAGCCCCAGCATTTT,CASSQLRDQPQHF,TRBJ1-5,TRBV16,-,-
TGTGCCAGCCGGGGGGACGATCAGCCCCAGCATTTT,CASRGDDQPQHF,TRBJ1-5,TRBV2,-,-